The rows below give T cell receptor beta chains drawn from one sample of a study of cytomegalovirus exposure and HLA in healthy donors. Measured with immunoSEQ multiplex PCR; TCRdb has only the in-frame clones, and not every one. The data contain 200,000 to 300,000 clones, 78% of them singletons. Sequencing was carried out using PBMCs. These receptors originate from a boy under 18 in good health and CMV-seronegative. The CDR3 runs from the conserved cysteine through the conserved F or W. Fields, in order: D gene, clone size, J gene, V gene, CDR3 protein, CDR3 DNA. The D gene is left open where the match is weak. Size is omitted from some rows. Given values are once, few, many or a class for expanded clones.

>NA|NA|TRBJ2-3|TRBV11-2
CASSIRLGGGTLDTQYF
TGTGCCAGCAGCATTAGGTTGGGCGGGGGCACGTTAGATACGCAGTATTTT
>TRBD1|NA|TRBJ1-3|TRBV7-2
CASSAQGQGGNTIYF
TGTGCCAGCAGCGCCCAGGGACAGGGGGGAAACACCATATATTTT
>TRBD1|NA|TRBJ1-2|TRBV19
CASKKDRGYTF
TGTGCCAGTAAGAAGGACAGGGGCTACACCTTC
>TRBD1|few|TRBJ2-5|TRBV5-1
CASSGQGLETQYF
TGCGCCAGCAGTGGACAGGGCTTGGAGACCCAGTACTTC
>NA|NA|TRBJ1-1|TRBV9
CASSVAPGNTEAFF
TGTGCCAGCAGCGTAGCCCCCGGGAACACTGAAGCTTTCTTT
>NA|NA|TRBJ1-1|TRBV28
CASSHGDMVNTEAFF
TGTGCCAGCAGCCACGGCGACATGGTCAACACTGAAGCTTTCTTT
>NA|NA|TRBJ1-2|TRBV30
CAWSNRDIDGYTF
TGTGCCTGGAGTAACCGGGACATTGATGGCTACACCTTC
>TRBD1|NA|TRBJ1-2|TRBV7-2
CASSSGQQYGYTF
TGTGCCAGCAGCTCGGGACAGCAATATGGCTACACCTTC
>NA|NA|TRBJ1-2|TRBV4-2
CASSQGSVERSYGYTF
TGTGCCAGCAGCCAAGGATCAGTGGAGAGATCCTATGGCTACACCTTC
>TRBD1|NA|TRBJ1-1|TRBV2
CASSPLDREAFF
TGTGCCAGCAGTCCACTGGACAGGGAAGCTTTCTTT
>NA|NA|TRBJ1-1|TRBV29-1
CSVEDSEAFF
TGCAGCGTTGAGGACAGTGAAGCTTTCTTT
>NA|once|TRBJ1-1|TRBV29-1
CSVGAVGGTEAFF
TGCAGCGTTGGGGCGGTGGGAGGCACTGAAGCTTTCTTT
>NA|few|TRBJ1-2|TRBV18
CASSPRTGIHGYTF
TGTGCCAGCTCACCACGAACAGGGATCCATGGCTACACCTTC
>NA|NA|TRBJ1-1|TRBV7-9
CASTAGEGWAFF
TGTGCCAGCACCGCCGGGGAGGGGTGGGCTTTCTTT
>NA|NA|TRBJ1-3|TRBV9
CASSQTSGNTIYF
TGTGCCAGCTCTCAGACTTCTGGAAACACCATATATTTT
>TRBD1|NA|TRBJ1-1|TRBV9
CASSVGGTGNTEAFF
TGTGCCAGCAGCGTAGGGGGGACAGGGAACACTGAAGCTTTCTTT
>TRBD2|NA|TRBJ2-7|TRBV5-6
CASSLKGLAGFLAYEQYF
TGTGCCAGCAGCTTGAAAGGACTAGCGGGTTTCTTAGCCTACGAGCAGTACTTC
>NA|NA|TRBJ2-5|TRBV5-1
CASSLGLRETQYF
TGCGCCAGCAGCTTGGGTTTACGGGAGACCCAGTACTTC
>TRBD1|NA|TRBJ1-1|TRBV5-4
CASSSLDRSVNTEAFF
TGTGCCAGCAGCTCGTTGGACAGGAGTGTGAACACTGAAGCTTTCTTT
>TRBD1|NA|TRBJ1-5|TRBV7-9
CASSRGQGTREANQPQHF
TGTGCCAGCAGCCGAGGACAGGGGACCCGGGAGGCCAATCAGCCCCAGCATTTT
>TRBD1|NA|TRBJ1-1|TRBV5-4
CASSWVTGGFTEAFF
TGTGCCAGCAGCTGGGTGACAGGGGGCTTCACTGAAGCTTTCTTT
>NA|NA|TRBJ1-2|TRBV11-2
CASSLFRAGGGIHTF
TGTGCCAGCAGCTTATTTCGAGCCGGGGGAGGTATCCACACCTTC
>TRBD1|NA|TRBJ1-1|TRBV18
CASSPDRAPLLNTEAFF
TGTGCCAGCTCCCCGGACAGGGCCCCGCTTCTGAACACTGAAGCTTTCTTT
>TRBD1|once|TRBJ1-5|TRBV5-1
CASSRTGGGNQPQHF
TGCGCCAGCAGCAGGACAGGGGGCGGCAATCAGCCCCAGCATTTT
>NA|NA|TRBJ1-2|TRBV29-1
CSVARAANYGYTF
TGCAGCGTTGCCAGGGCAGCTAACTATGGCTACACCTTC
>NA|NA|TRBJ2-5|TRBV7-3
CASSLVATQETQYF
TGTGCCAGCAGCTTAGTGGCAACGCAAGAGACCCAGTACTTC
>NA|few|TRBJ1-1|TRBV25-1
CASSDGPEAFF
TGTGCCAGCAGTGACGGTCCTGAAGCTTTCTTT
>TRBD2|NA|TRBJ2-3|TRBV19
CASSTGLAGFTDTQYF
TGTGCCAGTAGTACGGGACTAGCGGGATTCACAGATACGCAGTATTTT
>TRBD2|NA|TRBJ2-1|TRBV2
CASRVAGGYNEQFF
TGTGCCAGCAGAGTAGCGGGTGGCTACAATGAGCAGTTCTTC
>TRBD2|NA|TRBJ2-7|TRBV6-5
CASSYSAGGRYEQYF
TGTGCCAGCAGTTACTCGGCGGGAGGGCGATACGAGCAGTACTTC
>TRBD2|NA|TRBJ2-7|TRBV6-1
CASSETGTSWFSYEQYF
TGTGCCAGCAGTGAAACCGGGACTAGCTGGTTCTCCTACGAGCAGTACTTC
>TRBD2|few|TRBJ2-1|TRBV6-5
CASSVGGEQFF
TGTGCCAGCAGTGTCGGGGGGGAGCAGTTCTTC
>NA|NA|TRBJ1-5|TRBV19
CASSTQGKANQPQHF
TGTGCCAGTAGTACACAGGGTAAGGCCAATCAGCCCCAGCATTTT
>TRBD2|few|TRBJ2-3|TRBV12-5
CASGLVLAGGSGSDTQYF
TGTGCTAGTGGTTTGGTACTAGCGGGGGGTTCGGGGTCGGATACGCAGTATTTT
>TRBD2|NA|TRBJ2-3|TRBV4-2
CASSHQAGGSTDTQYF
TGTGCCAGCAGCCACCAGGCGGGGGGGAGCACAGATACGCAGTATTTT
>NA|few|TRBJ1-2|TRBV29-1
CSVSARLNYGYTF
TGCAGCGTTAGCGCTAGACTTAACTATGGCTACACCTTC
>NA|NA|TRBJ1-5|TRBV15
CATSRDQGLRHPGHQPQHF
TGTGCCACCAGCAGAGATCAAGGATTGAGGCACCCGGGTCATCAGCCCCAGCATTTT
>TRBD1|NA|TRBJ2-5|TRBV9
CATDRGKKTQYF
TGTGCCACAGACAGGGGAAAGAAGACCCAGTACTTC
>NA|NA|TRBJ2-1|TRBV7-3
CASSPEEYSPYNEQFF
TGTGCCAGCAGCCCCGAAGAGTATTCCCCTTACAATGAGCAGTTCTTC
>TRBD1|NA|TRBJ1-2|TRBV19
CASLPDRGVDYGYTF
TGTGCCAGTCTCCCCGACAGGGGCGTCGACTATGGCTACACCTTC
>NA|NA|TRBJ2-1|TRBV27
CASSFSGRVGVMEQFF
TGTGCCAGCAGTTTTTCGGGCCGGGTCGGGGTGATGGAGCAGTTCTTC
>TRBD1|NA|TRBJ2-7|TRBV4-1
CASSHGQGITRDAEQYF
TGCGCCAGCAGCCACGGACAGGGGATAACACGGGATGCCGAGCAGTACTTC
>NA|once|TRBJ2-7|TRBV4-1
CASTRDTFSYEQYF
TGCGCCAGCACCCGGGACACTTTTTCCTACGAGCAGTACTTC
>NA|NA|TRBJ1-1|TRBV15
CATSRVVNTEAFF
TGTGCCACCAGCAGAGTAGTAAACACTGAAGCTTTCTTT
>NA|NA|TRBJ2-5|TRBV2
CASSDEWTQYF
TGTGCCAGCAGTGATGAGTGGACCCAGTACTTC
>TRBD1|NA|TRBJ2-7|TRBV5-5
CASSLTGTAPYSYEQYF
TGTGCCAGCAGCTTGACCGGGACAGCCCCTTACTCCTACGAGCAGTACTTC
>NA|NA|TRBJ2-7|TRBV19
CASSITAAETYEQYF
TGTGCCAGTAGTATAACCGCGGCCGAAACCTACGAGCAGTACTTC
>NA|NA|TRBJ2-5|TRBV18
CASSPYSGSQETQYF
TGTGCCAGCTCACCATACTCGGGTTCCCAAGAGACCCAGTACTTC
>TRBD1|few|TRBJ2-2|TRBV6-5
CASSTTGESGELFF
TGTGCCAGCAGTACGACAGGGGAGAGCGGGGAGCTGTTTTTT
>NA|once|TRBJ2-7|TRBV15
CATSQGSYEQYF
TGTGCCACCAGCCAAGGGAGTTACGAGCAGTACTTC
>NA|NA|TRBJ2-5|TRBV4-2
CASSQDSEGAGETQYF
TGTGCCAGCAGCCAAGATTCGGAGGGGGCGGGGGAGACCCAGTACTTC
>NA|NA|TRBJ2-3|TRBV9
CASSVVGGGRYTDTQYF
TGTGCCAGCAGCGTAGTTGGCGGCGGGCGATACACAGATACGCAGTATTTT
>TRBD1|NA|TRBJ1-2|TRBV7-8
CASSPLKDRGLGGYTF
TGTGCCAGCAGCCCGTTAAAGGACAGGGGCCTGGGTGGCTACACCTTC